Presented here are 30 T cell receptor beta chains from one specimen sequenced in a study of T cells expressing NK-cell markers (TCRdb year 2020). The library relied on 5' RACE. Sequencing instrument: Illumina HiSeq 2000. After the reads were reprocessed by TCRdb, one entry was made per CDR3 protein sequence, with no DNA. For this sample, the table gives about 160,000 distinct CDR3 sequences. The ten largest clonotypes hold around 20% of the sample. The sequencing input was blood T cells: a sorted CD56 or NKG2C T cell subset, CD4+ or CD8+ T cells, or bulk PBMC T cells (not recorded which). The receptors come from a man aged 18 to 69 in good health.

This chain links TRBV2 with TRBJ2-5. Per the germline V gene, CDR1 is SNHLY and CDR2 is FYNNEI. This CDR3 spans 12 amino acids. The CDR3: CASSDLLETQYF.

This CDR3 is CASSPIPENTGELFF. J is TRBJ2-2 and V is TRBV18. CDR3 length: 15 residues. The V gene's germline CDR1 is KGHSH and CDR2 LQKENI.

The V gene is TRBV7-9, the J gene TRBJ2-5; TCRdb's D call of TRBD1 is untestable without DNA. CDR1 is SEHNR, CDR2 FQNEAQ, per germline (reference sequence). The CDR3 is made up of 15 amino acids. CDR3 amino acids: CASSYPGQGFETQYF.

This chain joins TRBV12-3 or TRBV12-4 and TRBJ2-3; TCRdb selects TRBD2, and the lack of DNA leaves this call unchecked. The CDR3 spans 19 residues. This CDR3 is CASSLVPGGSGGGTDTQYF.

The chain couples TRBV11-1 to TRBJ2-5; TCRdb calls TRBD2, which cannot be checked without DNA. The germline V gene has CDR1 SGHAT and CDR2 FQDESV (reference sequence). CDR3 length equals 21 residues. The CDR3 loop is CASSWRLAGGQQRPNEETQYF. The full variable domain, completed using reference TRBV11-1 and TRBJ2-5, is EAEVAQSPRYKITEKSQAVAFWCDPISGHATLYWYRQILGQGPELLVQFQDESVVDDSQLPKDRFSAERLKGVDSTLKIQPAELGDSAMYLCASSWRLAGGQQRPNEETQYFGPGTRLLVL.

This chain joins TRBV20-1 and TRBJ2-4; there is no DNA to check the TCRdb D call of TRBD1. The CDR3 loop spans 15 amino acids. Germline values: CDR1 DFQATT, CDR2 SNEGSKA (reference sequence). The chain's CDR3 is CSAPGTPLAKNIQYF.

The chain recombines TRBV4-1 with TRBJ1-2; TCRdb selects TRBD1, and the lack of DNA leaves this call unchecked. CDR1 is MGHRA and CDR2 is YSYEKL in the germline V gene. CDR3 length: 14 amino acids. The CDR3 loop is CASSRRGAPGGYTF.

This sequence joins TRBV12-3 or TRBV12-4 and TRBJ1-2; TCRdb proposes TRBD1, but this gene call is untestable without DNA. This CDR3 region has 15 residues. The CDR3 protein is CASSLTLTGRHGYTF.

The chain combines TRBV5-1 with TRBJ2-1; TCRdb outputs TRBD1, but without DNA this stays unchecked. This CDR3 is built from 14 residues. Germline values: CDR1 SGHRS, CDR2 YFSETQ. CDR3 loop: CASSLPTDYNEQFF.

The chain is built from TRBV6-1 and TRBJ1-2; absent DNA, TCRdb's TRBD1 call cannot be checked. Germline V CDR1 and CDR2: MNHNS, SASEGT. The CDR3 covers 15 residues. The CDR3 sequence is CASRPGTERAYGYTF.

The chain carries TRBV7-9 and TRBJ1-3. CDR3 length: 15 residues. Germline V gives CDR1 SEHNR, CDR2 FQNEAQ (reference sequence). The CDR3 is CASSLAALPGNTIYF.

The chain has TRBV2 and TRBJ1-5. In germline, CDR1 is SNHLY, CDR2 FYNNEI. This CDR3 contains 15 residues. CDR3 in amino acids: CASSVSGDGFQPQHF. Full variable domain (outside the CDR3, taken from reference TRBV2 and TRBJ1-5): EPEVTQTPSHQVTQMGQEVILRCVPISNHLYFYWYRQILGQKVEFLVSFYNNEISEKSEIFDDQFSVERPDGSNFTLKIRSTKLEDSAMYFCASSVSGDGFQPQHFGDGTRLSIL.

The V and J genes are TRBV5-1 and TRBJ1-1; TCRdb's D call, TRBD1, is unchecked because there is no DNA. From germline, CDR1 is SGHRS and CDR2 YFSETQ. The CDR3 covers 17 residues. The CDR3 here is CASSFRTGWEVDTEAFF.

The rearrangement joins TRBV12-3 or TRBV12-4 to TRBJ2-3; the TCRdb D gene call, TRBD1, has no DNA to confirm it. This CDR3 region has 15 residues. CDR3 loop: CASKATGQTVDTQYF.

The rearrangement joins TRBV7-6 to TRBJ1-1. Germline CDR1 reads SGHVS; CDR2 reads FNYEAQ. This CDR3 is 12 amino acids long. This CDR3 reads CASSLTQGEAFF.

The chain employs TRBV20-1 and TRBJ1-4. CDR3 length: 12 residues. Germline CDR1 is DFQATT and CDR2 is SNEGSKA (reference sequence). The CDR3 loop reads CSAPRRDEKLFF.

The chain joins TRBV14 to TRBJ2-6. Germline V gives CDR1 SGHDN, CDR2 FVKESK. This CDR3 is 14 amino acids long. CDR3 residues: CASSPRPGANVLTF.

The V gene is TRBV7-6, the J gene TRBJ2-5. Germline V lookup: CDR1 SGHVS, CDR2 FNYEAQ. This CDR3 region has 14 residues. CDR3: CASTLRINWGTQYF.

The chain joins TRBV9 to TRBJ2-1; checking the TCRdb D call of TRBD1 is not possible without DNA. CDR1 and CDR2 from the germline V gene are SGDLS and YYNGEE. CDR3 length equals 15 residues. The CDR3 region is CASSGMRGDYNEQFF.

The V call is TRBV28, the J call TRBJ2-7. This CDR3 is built from 13 residues. The germline V gene has CDR1 MDHEN and CDR2 SYDVKM. The CDR3 loop reads CASRAGRAYEQYF.

The J gene is TRBJ2-3, the V gene TRBV19; TCRdb designates TRBD2, a call that cannot be tested without DNA. The germline gives CDR1 LNHDA, CDR2 SQIVND (reference sequence). The CDR3 consists of 14 residues. The chain's CDR3 is CASSADFNIDTQYF.

The rearrangement links TRBV2 to TRBJ2-3; no DNA is available, so the TRBD2 call from TCRdb remains unchecked. Per the germline V gene, CDR1 is SNHLY and CDR2 is FYNNEI. This CDR3 contains 15 residues. The CDR3 sequence: CASRRAGGLADTQYF.

This sequence joins TRBV19 and TRBJ1-1; there is no DNA to check the TCRdb D call of TRBD1. The CDR3 runs to 16 residues. Germline-derived CDR1 and CDR2 are LNHDA and SQIVND (reference sequence). CDR3 residues: CASSIGGHTMNTEAFF. The variable domain in full, completed from reference TRBV19 and TRBJ1-1, reads DGGITQSPKYLFRKEGQNVTLSCEQNLNHDAMYWYRQDPGQGLRLIYYSQIVNDFQKGDIAEGYSVSREKKESFPLTVTSAQKNPTAFYLCASSIGGHTMNTEAFFGQGTRLTVV.

The chain recombines TRBV29-1 with TRBJ2-7; the D gene TCRdb calls, TRBD2, cannot be checked with no DNA. CDR3 length: 11 residues. In germline, CDR1 is SQVTM, CDR2 ANQGSEA. This CDR3 reads CSVVRGREQYF.

The V call is TRBV28, the J call TRBJ1-2. From germline, CDR1 is MDHEN and CDR2 SYDVKM. This CDR3 is built from 14 residues. This chain's CDR3 is CASSSRTAIYGYTF.

The gene calls are TRBV11-2 and TRBJ2-5; the TRBD2 assignment by TCRdb is unverifiable without DNA. The CDR3 is made up of 14 amino acids. Germline assignment: CDR1 SGHAT and CDR2 FQNNGV. CDR3 in amino acids: CASSLDSAGETQYF.

The chain combines TRBV6-6 with TRBJ2-1. CDR1 is MNHNY, CDR2 SVGAGI, per germline (reference sequence). This CDR3 is built from 12 residues. The CDR3 loop is CASSYSAYEQFF.

The V call is TRBV28, the J call TRBJ1-5; TCRdb calls TRBD1, which cannot be checked without DNA. The CDR3 is 14 residues long. Germline CDR1 MDHEN, CDR2 SYDVKM. CDR3 protein: CASSLFAGAQPQHF.

This rearrangement joins TRBV5-1 to TRBJ2-3; TCRdb names TRBD2, which stays unverified in the absence of DNA. Germline CDR1 and CDR2: SGHRS and YFSETQ. The CDR3 sequence is 15 residues long. The CDR3 is CASSKEGLAGDTQYF. The full variable domain, its missing parts supplied by reference TRBV5-1 and TRBJ2-3, is KAGVTQTPRYLIKTRGQQVTLSCSPISGHRSVSWYQQTPGQGLQFLFEYFSETQRNKGNFPGRFSGRQFSNSRSEMNVSTLELGDSALYLCASSKEGLAGDTQYFGPGTRLTVL.

The genes are TRBV11-2 and TRBJ2-2; no DNA is available, so the TRBD1 call from TCRdb remains unchecked. The CDR3 spans 16 residues. The germline V gene has CDR1 SGHAT and CDR2 FQNNGV. The CDR3 sequence: CASSLTRDPATGELFF.